These 10 T cell receptor beta chains share one sample of origin, sequenced in a study of blood T cell repertoires in COVID-19 (dated by TCRdb to about 2020). The library was built by means of the immunoSEQ multiplex PCR assay. The clones in this table, taken by TCRdb from immuneACCESS, are in-frame only. Not every clone is retained; where verified, under half of the shortfall comes from an unresolved V gene, and the cause of the rest is unknown. This sample comprises around 68,000 clones, roughly nine tenths of them detected only once. Of the sample, 7% to 10% falls within the top ten clones. The sample was peripheral blood. These receptors came from a man aged 50 or older with active COVID-19.

The chain employs TRBV18 and TRBJ2-2, with D unclear. This CDR3 comprises 15 residues. Per germline, CDR1 KGHSH and CDR2 LQKENI. The V end was cut by 0 bases, the J end by 1 base, with 6 bases between. CDR3 in DNA: TGTGCCAGCTCACCACCGGGCAGGAACACCGGGGAGCTGTTTTTT. It translates to CASSPPGRNTGELFF.

The chain joins TRBV6-9 to TRBJ1-1; D is ambiguous. V lost 4 bases and J 6 bases, leaving 12 bases between the germline ends. The CDR3 is made up of 13 amino acids. The germline gives CDR1 MNHGY, CDR2 SVAAGI. The CDR3 here is CASSWIGVPEAFF. CDR3 in DNA: TGTGCCAGCAGTTGGATCGGGGTGCCTGAAGCTTTCTTT.

The rearrangement uses TRBV6-6 and TRBJ1-1; 7 nucleotides align to TRBD1. Germline V gene lookup returns CDR1 MNHNY and CDR2 SVGAGI (reference sequence). CDR3 length equals 15 residues. V was pared by 4 bases and J by 4 bases, with 9 bases of the junction left unmatched. DNA of the CDR3: TGTGCCAGCAGTTCCCTCGACAGGGCGGGCACTGAAGCTTTCTTT. Amino acid sequence: CASSSLDRAGTEAFF.

The chain has TRBV6-5 and TRBJ1-1, with TRBD1 matching 8 bases. CDR3 size: 14 residues. Germline V CDR1 and CDR2: MNHEY, SVGAGI. The J segment lost 5 bases and the V segment lost 6 bases, leaving 8 bases of the junction unmatched. CDR3 protein: CASSQTGVGTEAFF. In DNA form, the CDR3 reads TGTGCCAGCAGCCAGACAGGGGTTGGGACTGAAGCTTTCTTT.

J is TRBJ2-3 and V is TRBV25-1; 7 positions agree with TRBD2. V trimming: 3 bases; J trimming: 4 bases; junction bases outside the gene matches: 4. Germline V gene lookup returns CDR1 MGHDK and CDR2 SYGVNS. CDR3 length: 14 amino acids. The CDR3 DNA sequence: TGTGCCAGCAGTGACGGGGGGAGTGCAGATACGCAGTATTTT. Translation gives CASSDGGSADTQYF.

This clone was counted once. The J gene is TRBJ1-1, the V gene TRBV18; D uncertain. Germline assignment: CDR1 KGHSH and CDR2 LQKENI. Deletions cut 0 bases from V and 3 bases from J, with 14 bases between. There are 16 residues in the CDR3. CDR3 in amino acids: CASSPPIYGEDTEAFF. The CDR3 DNA is TGTGCCAGCTCACCACCGATCTACGGGGAAGACACTGAAGCTTTCTTT.

The chain uses TRBV6-6 and TRBJ1-1, with D possibly being TRBD1 (6 bases). Trimming removed 4 bases from V and 5 bases from J, with 17 bases in between. The CDR3 is 15 residues long. CDR1 is MNHNY and CDR2 is SVGAGI in the germline V gene (reference sequence). This chain's CDR3 is CASSLQQGEGTEAFF. In DNA form, the CDR3 reads TGTGCCAGCAGTTTACAACAGGGTGAGGGAACTGAAGCTTTCTTT.

This clone has only one observation. This chain joins TRBV9 and TRBJ1-2, with 7 bases matching TRBD1. Germline V CDR1 and CDR2: SGDLS, YYNGEE. The CDR3 contains 15 residues. V was pared by 4 bases and J by 3 bases, with 9 bases of the junction left unmatched. The CDR3 DNA reads TGTGCCAGCAGCACAGGACAGGCCTACTACTATGGCTACACCTTC. Translating gives CASSTGQAYYYGYTF.

Remarks on this clone: A read error may produce the germline difference seen at one junction end. This chain connects TRBV3-1 (or the pseudogene TRBV3-2) to TRBJ1-2; 12 nucleotides line up with TRBD1. Per germline, CDR1 LGHDT and CDR2 YNNKEL (reference sequence). This CDR3 has 16 residues. The CDR3 here is CASSQDRDRGLRGYTF. The CDR3 bases are TGTGCCAGCAGTCAAGACCGGGACAGGGGGCTACGGGGCTACACCTTC.

This chain links TRBV2 with TRBJ2-3; TRBD1 might be the D (6 bases). The CDR3 spans 16 residues. V shed 4 bases and J shed 2 bases, with 16 bases lying between them. Per the germline V gene, CDR1 is SNHLY and CDR2 is FYNNEI. In nucleotides, the CDR3 is TGTGCCAGCAGTGGGGGCCGTACAGGGCCCACAGATACGCAGTATTTT. Protein product: CASSGGRTGPTDTQYF.